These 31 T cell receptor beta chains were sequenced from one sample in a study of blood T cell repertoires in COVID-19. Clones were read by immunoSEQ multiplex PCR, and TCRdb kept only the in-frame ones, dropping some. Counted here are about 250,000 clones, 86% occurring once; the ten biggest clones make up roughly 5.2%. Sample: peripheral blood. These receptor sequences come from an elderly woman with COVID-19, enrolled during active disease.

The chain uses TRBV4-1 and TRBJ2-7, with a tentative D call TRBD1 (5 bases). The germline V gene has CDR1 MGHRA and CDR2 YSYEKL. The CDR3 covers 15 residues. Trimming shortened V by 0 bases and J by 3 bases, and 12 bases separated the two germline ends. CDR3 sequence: CASSQEPRERYEQYF. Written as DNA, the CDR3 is TGCGCCAGCAGCCAAGAACCCAGGGAACGCTACGAGCAGTACTTC.

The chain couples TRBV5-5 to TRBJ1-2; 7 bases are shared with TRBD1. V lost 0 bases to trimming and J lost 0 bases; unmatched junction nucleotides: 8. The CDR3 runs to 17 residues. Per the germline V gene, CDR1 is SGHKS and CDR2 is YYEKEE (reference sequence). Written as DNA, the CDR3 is TGTGCCAGCAGCTTGGTCTTTACGACAGGGTCTAACTATGGCTACACCTTC. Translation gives CASSLVFTTGSNYGYTF.

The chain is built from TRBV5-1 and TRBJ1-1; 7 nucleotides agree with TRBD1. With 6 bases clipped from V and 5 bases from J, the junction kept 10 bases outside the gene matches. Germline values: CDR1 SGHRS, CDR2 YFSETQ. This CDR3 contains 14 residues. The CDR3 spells CASKAGGEMTEAFF. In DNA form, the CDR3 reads TGCGCCAGCAAAGCAGGGGGAGAGATGACTGAAGCTTTCTTT.

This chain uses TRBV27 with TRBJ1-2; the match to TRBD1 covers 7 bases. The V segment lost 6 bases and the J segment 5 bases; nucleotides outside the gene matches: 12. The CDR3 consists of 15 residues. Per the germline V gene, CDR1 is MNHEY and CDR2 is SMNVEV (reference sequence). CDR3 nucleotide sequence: TGTGCCAGCAGGTCGACTCCGGGACAGTATTATGGCTACACCTTC. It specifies CASRSTPGQYYGYTF.

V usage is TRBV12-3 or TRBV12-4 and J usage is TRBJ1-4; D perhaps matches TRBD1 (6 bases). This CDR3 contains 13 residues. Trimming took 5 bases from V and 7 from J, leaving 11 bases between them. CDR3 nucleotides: TGTGCCAGCAGTGGGGGCGGCGGTGAAAAACTGTTTTTT. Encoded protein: CASSGGGGEKLFF.

The CDR3, as DNA: TGTGCCAGCAGTTTAGAGGGGGGGGGTCCCTACGAGCAGTACGTC. This sequence encodes CASSLEGGGPYEQYV. The chain carries TRBV28 and TRBJ2-7; possibly TRBD2 for D (7 bases). The CDR3 is 15 residues long. Germline V gene lookup returns CDR1 MDHEN and CDR2 SYDVKM. The germline V and J ends were trimmed by 2 bases and 2 bases, with 13 bases remaining between them.

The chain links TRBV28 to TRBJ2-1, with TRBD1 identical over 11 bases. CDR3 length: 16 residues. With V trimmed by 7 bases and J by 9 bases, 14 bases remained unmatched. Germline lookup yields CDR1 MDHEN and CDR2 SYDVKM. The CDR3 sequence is CASTGSPGQGGGEQFF. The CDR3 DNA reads TGTGCCAGCACCGGCTCCCCGGGACAGGGGGGTGGTGAGCAGTTCTTC.

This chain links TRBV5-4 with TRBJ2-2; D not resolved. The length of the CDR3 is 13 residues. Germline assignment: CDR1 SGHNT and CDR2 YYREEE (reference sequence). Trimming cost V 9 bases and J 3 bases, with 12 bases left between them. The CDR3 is CAIKPGYTGELFF. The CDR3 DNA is TGTGCCATCAAACCAGGCTACACCGGGGAGCTGTTTTTT.

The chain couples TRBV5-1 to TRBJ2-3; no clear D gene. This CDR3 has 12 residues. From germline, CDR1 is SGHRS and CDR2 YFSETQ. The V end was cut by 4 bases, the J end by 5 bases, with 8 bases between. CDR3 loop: CASSTYRDTQYF. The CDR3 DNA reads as TGCGCCAGCAGCACCTACAGAGATACGCAGTATTTT.

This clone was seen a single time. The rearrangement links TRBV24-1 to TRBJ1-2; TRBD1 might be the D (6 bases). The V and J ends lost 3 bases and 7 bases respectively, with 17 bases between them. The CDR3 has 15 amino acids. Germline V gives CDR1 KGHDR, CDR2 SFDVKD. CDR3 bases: TGTGCCACCAGTGATCCGAAAGGGGGGGCAGGTGGCTACACCTTC. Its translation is CATSDPKGGAGGYTF.

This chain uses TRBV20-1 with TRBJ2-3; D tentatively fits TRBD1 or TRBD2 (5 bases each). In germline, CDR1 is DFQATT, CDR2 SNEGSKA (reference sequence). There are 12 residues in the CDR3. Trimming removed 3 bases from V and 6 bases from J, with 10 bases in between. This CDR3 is CSASEGRDTQYF. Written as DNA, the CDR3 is TGCAGTGCTAGTGAGGGGCGTGATACGCAGTATTTT.

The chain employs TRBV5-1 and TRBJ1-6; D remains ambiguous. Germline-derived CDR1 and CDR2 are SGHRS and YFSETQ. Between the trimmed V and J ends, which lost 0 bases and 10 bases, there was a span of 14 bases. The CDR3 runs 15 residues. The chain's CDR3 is CASSLGEGRQSPLHF. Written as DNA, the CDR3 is TGCGCCAGCAGCTTGGGGGAGGGCCGACAATCACCCCTCCACTTT.

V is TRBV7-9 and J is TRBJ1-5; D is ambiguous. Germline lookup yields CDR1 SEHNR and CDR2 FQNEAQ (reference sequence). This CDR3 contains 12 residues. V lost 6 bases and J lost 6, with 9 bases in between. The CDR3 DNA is TGTGCCAGCAGGATGGGAGGTCAGCCCCAGCATTTT. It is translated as CASRMGGQPQHF.

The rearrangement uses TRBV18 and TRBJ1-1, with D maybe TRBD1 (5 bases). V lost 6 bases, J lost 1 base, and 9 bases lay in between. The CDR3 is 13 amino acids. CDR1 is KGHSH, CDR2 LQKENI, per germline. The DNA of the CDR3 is TGTGCCAGCTCGGGCGGGACGAACACTGAAGCTTTCTTT. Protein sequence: CASSGGTNTEAFF.

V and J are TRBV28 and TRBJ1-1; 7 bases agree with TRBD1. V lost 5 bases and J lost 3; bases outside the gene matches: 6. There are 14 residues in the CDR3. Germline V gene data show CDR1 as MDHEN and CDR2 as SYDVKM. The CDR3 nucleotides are TGTGCCAGCAGTGAAACGGACAGGTACACTGAAGCTTTCTTT. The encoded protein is CASSETDRYTEAFF.

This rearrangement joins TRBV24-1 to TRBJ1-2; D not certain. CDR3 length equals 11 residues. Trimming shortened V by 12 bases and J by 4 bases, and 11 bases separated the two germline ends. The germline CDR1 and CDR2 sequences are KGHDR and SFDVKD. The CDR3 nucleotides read TGTGCCGCGGCCAATATCTATGGCTACACCTTC. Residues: CAAANIYGYTF.

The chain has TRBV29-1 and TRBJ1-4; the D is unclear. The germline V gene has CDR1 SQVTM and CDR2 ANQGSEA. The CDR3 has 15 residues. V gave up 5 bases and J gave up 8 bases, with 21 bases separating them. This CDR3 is CSVFLTGFYGEKLFF. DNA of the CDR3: TGCAGCGTTTTCTTAACCGGGTTCTACGGGGAAAAACTGTTTTTT.

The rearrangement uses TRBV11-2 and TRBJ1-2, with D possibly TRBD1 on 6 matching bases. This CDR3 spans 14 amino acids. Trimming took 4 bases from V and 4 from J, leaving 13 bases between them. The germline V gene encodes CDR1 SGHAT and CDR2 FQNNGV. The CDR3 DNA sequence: TGTGCCAGCAGCTCGACAGGTCGCGGCTATGGCTACACCTTC. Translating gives CASSSTGRGYGYTF.

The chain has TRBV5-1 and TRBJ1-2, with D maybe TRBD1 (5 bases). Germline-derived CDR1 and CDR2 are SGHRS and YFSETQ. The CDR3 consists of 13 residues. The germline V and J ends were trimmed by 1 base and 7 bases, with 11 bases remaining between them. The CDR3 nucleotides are TGCGCCAGCAGCTTGAACGGGGGGACTGGCTACACCTTC. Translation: CASSLNGGTGYTF.

CDR3 nucleotides: TGCACCAGCAGCCCACATCAGGACACAGATACGCAGTATTTT. Protein sequence: CTSSPHQDTDTQYF. V usage is TRBV1 and J usage is TRBJ2-3; the table's TRBD1 call for D was not verified on the DNA. TRBV1 is shown as a pseudogene. The CDR3 is made up of 14 amino acids.

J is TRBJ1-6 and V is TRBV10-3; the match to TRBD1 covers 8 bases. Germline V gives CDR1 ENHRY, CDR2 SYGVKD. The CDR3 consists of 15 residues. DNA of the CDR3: TGTCCAACACGGACAGGGTGTGTGTCAAATTCACCCCTCCACTTT. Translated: CPTRTGCVSNSPLHF.

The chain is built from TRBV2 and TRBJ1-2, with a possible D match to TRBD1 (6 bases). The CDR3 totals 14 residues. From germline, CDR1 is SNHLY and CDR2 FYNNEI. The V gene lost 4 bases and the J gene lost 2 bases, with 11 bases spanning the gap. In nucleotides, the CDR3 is TGTGCCAGCAGTGGACAGGCCTTGAACTATGGCTACACCTTC. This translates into CASSGQALNYGYTF. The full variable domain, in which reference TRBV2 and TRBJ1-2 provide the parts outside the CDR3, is EPEVTQTPSHQVTQMGQEVILRCVPISNHLYFYWYRQILGQKVEFLVSFYNNEISEKSEIFDDQFSVERPDGSNFTLKIRSTKLEDSAMYFCASSGQALNYGYTFGSGTRLTVV.

The CDR3 DNA is TGTGCCAGCAGTTGGGGACTTTTCAATCAGCCCCAGCATTTT. Translation gives CASSWGLFNQPQHF. The chain recombines TRBV6-2 or TRBV6-3 with TRBJ1-5, with a weak D call TRBD1 (5 bases). Trimming left V 4 bases short and J 3 bases short, with 10 bases between. Looked up from germline, CDR1 is MNHEY and CDR2 is SVGEGT. This CDR3 comprises 14 residues.

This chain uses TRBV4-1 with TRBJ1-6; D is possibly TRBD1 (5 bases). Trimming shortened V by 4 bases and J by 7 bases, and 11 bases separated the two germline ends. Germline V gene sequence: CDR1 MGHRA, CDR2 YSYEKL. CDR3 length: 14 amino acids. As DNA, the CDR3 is TGCGCCAGCAGCCGAGAGACAGCCAATTCACCCCTCCACTTT. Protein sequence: CASSRETANSPLHF.

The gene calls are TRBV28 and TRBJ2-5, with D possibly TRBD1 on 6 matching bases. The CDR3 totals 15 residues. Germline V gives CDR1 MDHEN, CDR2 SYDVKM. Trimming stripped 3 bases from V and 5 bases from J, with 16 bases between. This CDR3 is CASSFGASRGETQYF. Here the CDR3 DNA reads TGTGCCAGCAGTTTTGGGGCCAGTAGGGGGGAGACCCAGTACTTC.

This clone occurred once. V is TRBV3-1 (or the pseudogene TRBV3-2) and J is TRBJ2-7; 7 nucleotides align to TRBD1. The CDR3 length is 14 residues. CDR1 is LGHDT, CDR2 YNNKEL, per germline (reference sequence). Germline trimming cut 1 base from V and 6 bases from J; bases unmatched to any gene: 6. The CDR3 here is CASSQVLTGVEQYF. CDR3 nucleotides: TGTGCCAGCAGCCAAGTCTTAACAGGGGTCGAGCAGTACTTC.

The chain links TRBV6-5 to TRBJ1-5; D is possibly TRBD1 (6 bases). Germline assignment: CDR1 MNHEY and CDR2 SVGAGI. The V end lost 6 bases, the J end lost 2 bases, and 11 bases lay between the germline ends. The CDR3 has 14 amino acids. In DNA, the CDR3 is TGTGCCAGCAGGGACAGTCACGGCAATCAGCCCCAGCATTTT. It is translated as CASRDSHGNQPQHF.

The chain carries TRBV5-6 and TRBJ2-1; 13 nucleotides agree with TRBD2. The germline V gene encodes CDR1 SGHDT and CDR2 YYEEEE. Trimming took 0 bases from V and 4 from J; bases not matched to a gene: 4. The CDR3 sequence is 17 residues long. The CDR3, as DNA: TGTGCCAGCAGCTTGGGACTAGCGGGGGGTCTTTACAATGAGCAGTTCTTC. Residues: CASSLGLAGGLYNEQFF.

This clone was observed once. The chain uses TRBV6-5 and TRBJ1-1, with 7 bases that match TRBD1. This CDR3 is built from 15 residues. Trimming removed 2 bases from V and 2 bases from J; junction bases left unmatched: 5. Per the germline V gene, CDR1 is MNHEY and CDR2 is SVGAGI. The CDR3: CASSYHTGVNTEAFF. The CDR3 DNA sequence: TGTGCCAGCAGTTACCATACAGGGGTTAACACTGAAGCTTTCTTT.

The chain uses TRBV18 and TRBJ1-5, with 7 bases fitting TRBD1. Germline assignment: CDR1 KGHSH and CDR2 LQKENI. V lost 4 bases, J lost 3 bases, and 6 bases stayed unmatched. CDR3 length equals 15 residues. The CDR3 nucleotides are TGTGCCAGCTCACGCACAGGGGACCCCAATCAGCCCCAGCATTTT. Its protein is CASSRTGDPNQPQHF.

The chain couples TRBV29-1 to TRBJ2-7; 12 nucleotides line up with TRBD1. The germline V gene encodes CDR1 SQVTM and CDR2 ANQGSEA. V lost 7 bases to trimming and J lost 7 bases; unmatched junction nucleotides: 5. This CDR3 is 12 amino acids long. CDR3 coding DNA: TGCAGCGCGGGACAGGGGGCTCTGGAGCAGTACTTC. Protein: CSAGQGALEQYF.